Listed below are T cell receptor beta chains from one sample, sequenced in a study of Tregs in tolerant kidney transplant recipients. Profiled with immunoSEQ multiplex PCR; TCRdb holds only in-frame clones, not every one. The sample records 50,000 or so clones, about nine tenths being singletons. The sample here was CD8+ T cells from blood (PBMCs), taken 12 months after the transplant. These receptors came from a human patient who received a combined kidney and bone marrow transplant. The T cells may come from the graft donor. Each CDR3 is given with its conserved first and last residue. The order of the fields is clone size, V gene, J gene, D gene, CDR3 DNA, CDR3 protein. A D gene is named only where the DNA matches it firmly. The size entry is marked missing in some rows and otherwise reads once, few, many or a size class.

size: -; V: TRBV7-6; J: TRBJ2-5; D: TRBD2; DNA: TGTGCCAGCAGCTTAGGGGGGACTAGCAGGGAGACCCAGTACTTC; CDR3: CASSLGGTSRETQYF
size: -; V: TRBV7-8; J: TRBJ2-3; D: TRBD2; DNA: TGTGCCAGCAGCTTAGGCGGGGGATCGGGCACAGATACGCAGTATTTT; CDR3: CASSLGGGSGTDTQYF
size: -; V: TRBV29-1; J: TRBJ2-7; D: TRBD1; DNA: TGCAGCGTCCGGACAGGGAGCTCCTACGAGCAGTACTTC; CDR3: CSVRTGSSYEQYF
size: -; V: TRBV4-3; J: TRBJ2-1; D: TRBD2; DNA: TGCGCCAGCAGCCAGTTAGCGGGAGCGGACTACAATGAGCAGTTCTTC; CDR3: CASSQLAGADYNEQFF
size: -; V: TRBV6-5; J: TRBJ1-2; D: -; DNA: TGTGCCAGCAGGCTCAGGGTGGAGTATGGCTACACCTTC; CDR3: CASRLRVEYGYTF
size: -; V: TRBV7-6; J: TRBJ2-3; D: -; DNA: TGTGCCAGCAGCTTAGCAGGTGGCACGCGGACAGATACGCAGTATTTT; CDR3: CASSLAGGTRTDTQYF
size: -; V: TRBV7-9; J: TRBJ2-7; D: -; DNA: TGTGCCAGCAGCTCTAATAACTACGAGCAGTACTTC; CDR3: CASSSNNYEQYF
size: once; V: TRBV5-6; J: TRBJ2-1; D: TRBD2; DNA: TGTGCCAGCAGCTTGGGGGCGGGGGGCTACAATGAGCAGTTCTTC; CDR3: CASSLGAGGYNEQFF
size: -; V: TRBV30; J: TRBJ1-3; D: -; DNA: TGTGCCGGTTACTTACCAAGCTCTGGAAACACCATATATTTT; CDR3: CAGYLPSSGNTIYF
size: few; V: TRBV10-1; J: TRBJ2-7; D: TRBD2; DNA: TGCGCCAGCAGTGAGGGCGTGGGGCGGGAGAGTCAGTACTTC; CDR3: CASSEGVGRESQYF
size: -; V: TRBV9; J: TRBJ2-3; D: -; DNA: TGTGCCAGCAGCGCAGGGGCAGATACGCAGTATTTT; CDR3: CASSAGADTQYF
size: -; V: TRBV28; J: TRBJ2-5; D: TRBD2; DNA: TGTGCCAGCAGTTTCGGACTAGCGGAAGGTAGCCAAGAGACCCAGTACTTC; CDR3: CASSFGLAEGSQETQYF
size: -; V: TRBV7-8; J: TRBJ2-3; D: -; DNA: TGTGCCAGCAGCTTGGGGACTCGGACGAACTACGGCACAGATACGCAGTATTTT; CDR3: CASSLGTRTNYGTDTQYF
size: -; V: TRBV11-2; J: TRBJ1-2; D: -; DNA: TGTGCCAGCAGCTTAGTTAGGACAGATAACTATGGCTACACCTTC; CDR3: CASSLVRTDNYGYTF
size: -; V: TRBV7-9; J: TRBJ2-1; D: -; DNA: TGTGCCAGCAGCTTAGGGCCTAGCCAGATATACAATGAGCAGTTCTTC; CDR3: CASSLGPSQIYNEQFF
size: -; V: TRBV19; J: TRBJ2-7; D: TRBD2; DNA: TGTGCCAGTAGTATAGGGAGCGGGAGTTTCCACGAGCAGTACTTC; CDR3: CASSIGSGSFHEQYF
size: once; V: TRBV7-6; J: TRBJ2-7; D: TRBD1; DNA: TGTGCCAGCAGCTTTACAGGGGGCGGCTACGAGCAGTACTTC; CDR3: CASSFTGGGYEQYF
size: -; V: TRBV7-6; J: TRBJ2-7; D: TRBD1; DNA: TGTGCCAGCAGCTTAGGGACAGGGGCCCGCTACGAGCAGTACTTC; CDR3: CASSLGTGARYEQYF
size: -; V: TRBV5-1; J: TRBJ1-6; D: -; DNA: TGCGCCAGCAGCTTGGAGGAGAGCTCCTATAATTCACCCCTCCACTTT; CDR3: CASSLEESSYNSPLHF
size: once; V: TRBV7-8; J: TRBJ2-1; D: TRBD2; DNA: TGTGCCAGCAGCTGGGTGGGAGGGTCAAATGAGCAGTTCTTC; CDR3: CASSWVGGSNEQFF
size: -; V: TRBV19; J: TRBJ2-3; D: TRBD2; DNA: TGTGCCAGTAAAACCTGGCTAGCGGGGGGAGGAGATACGCAGTATTTT; CDR3: CASKTWLAGGGDTQYF
size: -; V: TRBV29-1; J: TRBJ2-7; D: TRBD1; DNA: TGCAGCGCCGCAGGGGGCACCTACGAGCAGTACTTC; CDR3: CSAAGGTYEQYF
size: -; V: TRBV7-9; J: TRBJ2-1; D: -; DNA: TGTGCCAGCAGCTCCCGGGACTCATCTTGGAATGAGCAGTTCTTC; CDR3: CASSSRDSSWNEQFF
size: -; V: TRBV4-2; J: TRBJ1-6; D: -; DNA: TGTGCCAGCAGCCAAGACGGAACGGGGAATTCCCCCCTCCACTTT; CDR3: CASSQDGTGNSPLHF
size: -; V: TRBV9; J: TRBJ2-5; D: TRBD2; DNA: TGTGCCAGCAACCTAGCGGGGGACACCATGGAGACCCAGTACTTC; CDR3: CASNLAGDTMETQYF
size: -; V: TRBV4-2; J: TRBJ2-1; D: TRBD1; DNA: TGTGCCAGCAGCCAGTCGACCGGGACAGCCTCCAATGAGCAGTTCTTC; CDR3: CASSQSTGTASNEQFF
size: -; V: TRBV27; J: TRBJ2-7; D: TRBD1; DNA: TGTGCCAGCAGTTCTATTAACCGACAGGGTGTACAGTACTTC; CDR3: CASSSINRQGVQYF
size: -; V: TRBV5-8; J: TRBJ2-1; D: TRBD2; DNA: TGTGCCAGCAGCAATAGTCCCTTCAGGGGCTTCTACAATGAGCGTCGGGAGGGGTTCTTC; CDR3: CASSNSPFRGFYNERREGFF
size: -; V: TRBV9; J: TRBJ2-7; D: TRBD1; DNA: TGTGCCAGCAGCGTCACCGGGACAGGGATCTACGAGCAGTACTTC; CDR3: CASSVTGTGIYEQYF
size: -; V: TRBV7-8; J: TRBJ2-1; D: TRBD2; DNA: TGTGCCAGCACCCTAGTGGCTAGCGGGGGAAGTTACAATGAGCAGTTCTTC; CDR3: CASTLVASGGSYNEQFF
size: -; V: TRBV2; J: TRBJ1-1; D: TRBD1; DNA: TGTGCCAGCAGCGCAAGACAGGGGTGGACTGAAGCTTTCTTT; CDR3: CASSARQGWTEAFF
size: -; V: TRBV6-6; J: TRBJ1-2; D: -; DNA: TGTGCCAGCAGTTACGAGCTTGGTTATGGCTACACCTTC; CDR3: CASSYELGYGYTF
size: -; V: TRBV19; J: TRBJ1-6; D: -; DNA: TGTGCCAGTAGTCCCTACGTCAGGGTGTCTAATTCACCCCTCCACTTT; CDR3: CASSPYVRVSNSPLHF
size: few; V: TRBV5-1; J: TRBJ2-5; D: -; DNA: TGCGCCAGCAGCTTTGGGGGTCGGGGGGAGACCCAGTACTTC; CDR3: CASSFGGRGETQYF
size: -; V: TRBV7-2; J: TRBJ2-7; D: TRBD1; DNA: TGTGCCAGCAGCATCACGACAGGGGGCTACGAGCAGTACTTC; CDR3: CASSITTGGYEQYF
size: -; V: TRBV5-8; J: TRBJ2-3; D: TRBD2; DNA: TGTGCCAGCAGCTTGGATGCTAGCGGACATTTTGATACGCAGTATTTT; CDR3: CASSLDASGHFDTQYF
size: -; V: TRBV27; J: TRBJ1-4; D: TRBD1; DNA: TGTGCCAGCAGCGTTACAGGGGGAGGAGATGAAAAACTGTTTTTT; CDR3: CASSVTGGGDEKLFF
size: -; V: TRBV19; J: TRBJ1-4; D: -; DNA: TGTGCCAGTAACCGACCGAACCCACTACATAATGAAAAACTGTTTTTT; CDR3: CASNRPNPLHNEKLFF
size: -; V: TRBV27; J: TRBJ1-2; D: TRBD1; DNA: TGTGCCAGCAGTTTGACAAGGTTGGACAGGGGGTACGGCTACACCTTC; CDR3: CASSLTRLDRGYGYTF
size: -; V: TRBV30; J: TRBJ2-1; D: TRBD1; DNA: TGTGCCTGGACGAACAGGGGCTCCTACAATGAGCAGTTCTTC; CDR3: CAWTNRGSYNEQFF
size: -; V: TRBV11-3; J: TRBJ2-7; D: TRBD2; DNA: TGTGCCAGCAGCCACAAGACTAGCCCTTTCAGCTACGAGCAGTACTTC; CDR3: CASSHKTSPFSYEQYF
size: once; V: TRBV7-9; J: TRBJ2-1; D: TRBD2; DNA: TGTGCCAGCAGCAGCGGGACTAGTGATGAGCAGTTCTTC; CDR3: CASSSGTSDEQFF
size: -; V: TRBV30; J: TRBJ1-1; D: -; DNA: TGTGCCTGGACCCGGTTACCTCCCGGGACAAAAAACACTGAAGCTTTCTTT; CDR3: CAWTRLPPGTKNTEAFF
size: -; V: TRBV11-2; J: TRBJ2-7; D: TRBD1; DNA: TGTGCCAGCAGCTTAGGGGACAGGAGCTACGAGCAGTACTTC; CDR3: CASSLGDRSYEQYF
size: -; V: TRBV10-2; J: TRBJ2-7; D: TRBD1; DNA: TGCGCCAGCCGAGCCGGGACAGGGGGCTGGTACGAGCAGTACTTC; CDR3: CASRAGTGGWYEQYF
size: -; V: TRBV9; J: TRBJ1-2; D: TRBD1; DNA: TGTGCCAGCAGCCCATGGACAGGTCCAAACTATGGCTACACCTTC; CDR3: CASSPWTGPNYGYTF